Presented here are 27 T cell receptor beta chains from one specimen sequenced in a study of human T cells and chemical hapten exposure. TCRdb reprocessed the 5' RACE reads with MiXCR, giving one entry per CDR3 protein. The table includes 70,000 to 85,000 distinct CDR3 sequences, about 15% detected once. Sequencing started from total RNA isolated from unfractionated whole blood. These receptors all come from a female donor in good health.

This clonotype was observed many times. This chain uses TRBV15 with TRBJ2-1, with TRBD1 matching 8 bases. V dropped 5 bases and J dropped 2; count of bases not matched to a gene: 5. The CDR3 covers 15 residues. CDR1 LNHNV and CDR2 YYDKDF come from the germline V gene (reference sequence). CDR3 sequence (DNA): TGTGCCACCAGCGGTCGACAGGGGACCTACAATGAGCAGTTCTTC. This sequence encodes CATSGRQGTYNEQFF.

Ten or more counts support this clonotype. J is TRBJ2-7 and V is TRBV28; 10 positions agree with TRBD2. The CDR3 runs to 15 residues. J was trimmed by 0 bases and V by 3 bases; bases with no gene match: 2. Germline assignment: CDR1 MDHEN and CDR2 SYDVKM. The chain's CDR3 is CASSLASGSSYEQYF. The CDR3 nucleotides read TGTGCCAGCAGTTTGGCTAGCGGGAGCTCCTACGAGCAGTACTTC. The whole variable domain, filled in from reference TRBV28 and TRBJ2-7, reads DVKVTQSSRYLVKRTGEKVFLECVQDMDHENMFWYRQDPGLGLRLIYFSYDVKMKEKGDIPEGYSVSREKKERFSLILESASTNQTSMYLCASSLASGSSYEQYFGPGTRLTVT.

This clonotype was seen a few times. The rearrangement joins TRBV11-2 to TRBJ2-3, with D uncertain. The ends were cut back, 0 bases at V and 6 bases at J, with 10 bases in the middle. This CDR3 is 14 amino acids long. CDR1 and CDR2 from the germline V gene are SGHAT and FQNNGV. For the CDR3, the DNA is TGTGCCAGCAGCTTAGATAGATGGAGCGATACGCAGTATTTT. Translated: CASSLDRWSDTQYF.

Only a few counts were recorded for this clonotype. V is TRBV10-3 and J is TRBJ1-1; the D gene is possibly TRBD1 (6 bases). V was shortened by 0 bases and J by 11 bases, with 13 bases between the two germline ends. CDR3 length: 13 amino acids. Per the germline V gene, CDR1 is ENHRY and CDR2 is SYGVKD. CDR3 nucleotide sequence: TGTGCCATCAGTGAGTCCCTAACAGGGCTGGCTTTCTTT. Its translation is CAISESLTGLAFF.

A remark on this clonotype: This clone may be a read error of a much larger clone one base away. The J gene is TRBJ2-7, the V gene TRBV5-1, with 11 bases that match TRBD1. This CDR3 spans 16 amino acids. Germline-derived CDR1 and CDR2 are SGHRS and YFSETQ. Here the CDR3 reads CVSSSSPGQGAYEQYF. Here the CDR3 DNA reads TGCGTCAGCAGCTCATCCCCGGGACAGGGGGCCTACGAGCAGTACTTC.

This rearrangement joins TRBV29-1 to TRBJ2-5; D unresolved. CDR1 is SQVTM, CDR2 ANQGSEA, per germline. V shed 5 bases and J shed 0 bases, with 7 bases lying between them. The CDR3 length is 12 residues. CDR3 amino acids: CSVLTDQETQYF. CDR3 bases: TGCAGCGTTCTAACAGACCAAGAGACCCAGTACTTC.

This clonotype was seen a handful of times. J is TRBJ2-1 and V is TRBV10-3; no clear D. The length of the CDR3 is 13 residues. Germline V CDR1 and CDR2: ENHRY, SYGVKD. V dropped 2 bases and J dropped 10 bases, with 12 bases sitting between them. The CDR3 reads CAISERGNNEQFF. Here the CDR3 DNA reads TGTGCCATCAGTGAGAGAGGTAATAACGAGCAGTTCTTC.

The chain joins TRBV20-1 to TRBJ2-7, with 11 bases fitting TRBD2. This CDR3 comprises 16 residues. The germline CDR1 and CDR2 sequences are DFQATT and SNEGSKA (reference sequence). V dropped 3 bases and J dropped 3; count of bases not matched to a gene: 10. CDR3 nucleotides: TGCAGTGCTAGGGGAACTAGCGGGGGTACCCTCTACGAGCAGTACTTC. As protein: CSARGTSGGTLYEQYF.

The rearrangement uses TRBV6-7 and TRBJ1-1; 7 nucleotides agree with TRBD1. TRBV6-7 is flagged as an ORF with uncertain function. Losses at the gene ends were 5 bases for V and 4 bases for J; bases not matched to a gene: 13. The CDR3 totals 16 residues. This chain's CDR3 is CASSDPGQQPGTEAFF. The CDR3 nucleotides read TGTGCCAGCAGTGATCCGGGACAGCAACCCGGCACTGAAGCTTTCTTT.

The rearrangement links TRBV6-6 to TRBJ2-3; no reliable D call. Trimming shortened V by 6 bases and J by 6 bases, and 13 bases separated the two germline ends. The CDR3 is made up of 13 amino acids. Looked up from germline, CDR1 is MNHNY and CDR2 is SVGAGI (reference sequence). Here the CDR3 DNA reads TGTGCCAGCAGCAACGTGGGGTCGGATACGCAGTATTTT. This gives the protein CASSNVGSDTQYF.

CDR3 protein: CAIIASPDEAFF. Here the CDR3 DNA reads TGTGCCATCATAGCCAGCCCAGATGAAGCTTTCTTT. The chain joins TRBV10-3 to TRBJ1-1; no firm D call. The germline gives CDR1 ENHRY, CDR2 SYGVKD. Trimming pared 7 bases from V and 7 bases from J, leaving 13 bases between. CDR3 size: 12 residues.

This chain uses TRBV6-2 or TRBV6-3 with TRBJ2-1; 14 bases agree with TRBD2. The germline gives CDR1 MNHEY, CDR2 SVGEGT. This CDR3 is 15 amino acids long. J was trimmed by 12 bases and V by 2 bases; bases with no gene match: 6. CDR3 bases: TGTGCCAGCAGTTACGTGGGACTAGCGGGGGATAGGCAGTTCTTC. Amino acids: CASSYVGLAGDRQFF.

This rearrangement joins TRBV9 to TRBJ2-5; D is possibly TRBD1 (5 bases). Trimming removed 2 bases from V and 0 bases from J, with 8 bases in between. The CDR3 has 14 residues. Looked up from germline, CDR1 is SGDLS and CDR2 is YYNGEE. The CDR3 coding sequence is TGTGCCAGCAGCGTTCAGGGAAACCAAGAGACCCAGTACTTC. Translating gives CASSVQGNQETQYF.

CDR3 region: CASILGPGPEAFF. The DNA for the CDR3 is TGTGCCAGCATATTGGGTCCCGGGCCTGAAGCTTTCTTT. The chain carries TRBV12-3 or TRBV12-4 and TRBJ1-1, with D uncertain. Trimming shortened V by 7 bases and J by 6 bases, and 15 bases separated the two germline ends. The CDR3 totals 13 residues.

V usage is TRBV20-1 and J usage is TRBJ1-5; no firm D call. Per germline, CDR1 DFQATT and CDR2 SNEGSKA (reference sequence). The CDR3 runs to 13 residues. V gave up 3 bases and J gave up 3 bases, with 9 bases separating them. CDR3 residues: CSASTDLNQPQHF. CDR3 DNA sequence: TGCAGTGCTAGCACCGACCTCAATCAGCCCCAGCATTTT.

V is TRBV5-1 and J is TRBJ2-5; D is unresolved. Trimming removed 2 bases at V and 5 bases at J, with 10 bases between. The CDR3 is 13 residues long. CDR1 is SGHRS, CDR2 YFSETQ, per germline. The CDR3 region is CASSFEASETQYF. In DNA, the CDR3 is TGCGCCAGCAGCTTTGAGGCTAGTGAGACCCAGTACTTC.

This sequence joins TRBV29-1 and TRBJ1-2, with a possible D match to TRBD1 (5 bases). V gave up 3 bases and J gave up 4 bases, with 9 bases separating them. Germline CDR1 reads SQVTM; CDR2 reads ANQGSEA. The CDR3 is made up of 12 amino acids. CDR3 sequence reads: CSVEGEIYGYTF. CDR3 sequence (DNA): TGCAGCGTTGAGGGGGAAATCTATGGCTACACCTTC.

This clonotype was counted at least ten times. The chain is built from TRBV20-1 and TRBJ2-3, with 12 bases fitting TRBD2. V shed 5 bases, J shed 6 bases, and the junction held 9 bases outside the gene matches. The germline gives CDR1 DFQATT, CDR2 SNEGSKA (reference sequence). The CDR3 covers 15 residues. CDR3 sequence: CSAAYLAGGEDTQYF. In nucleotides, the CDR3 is TGCAGTGCTGCCTATCTAGCGGGAGGGGAGGATACGCAGTATTTT.

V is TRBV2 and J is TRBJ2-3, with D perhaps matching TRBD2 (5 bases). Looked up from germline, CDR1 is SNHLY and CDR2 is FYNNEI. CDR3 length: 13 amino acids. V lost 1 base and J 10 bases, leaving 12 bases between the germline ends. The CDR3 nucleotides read TGTGCCAGCAGTGAAGTTAGACCGGGATCGCAGTATTTT. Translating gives CASSEVRPGSQYF.

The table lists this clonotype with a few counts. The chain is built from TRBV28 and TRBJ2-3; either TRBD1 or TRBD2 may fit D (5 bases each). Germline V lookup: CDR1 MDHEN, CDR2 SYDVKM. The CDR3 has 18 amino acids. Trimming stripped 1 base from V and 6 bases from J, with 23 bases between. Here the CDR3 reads CASSLFRAQGTSVDTQYF. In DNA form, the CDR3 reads TGTGCCAGCAGTTTATTTAGAGCCCAAGGGACGTCGGTGGATACGCAGTATTTT.

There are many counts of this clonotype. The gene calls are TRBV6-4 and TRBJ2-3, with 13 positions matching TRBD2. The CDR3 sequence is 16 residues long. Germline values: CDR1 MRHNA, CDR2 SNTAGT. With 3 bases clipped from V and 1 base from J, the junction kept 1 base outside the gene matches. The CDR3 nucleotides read TGTGCCAGCAGTGAAACTAGCGGGGGGGGCACAGATACGCAGTATTTT. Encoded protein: CASSETSGGGTDTQYF.

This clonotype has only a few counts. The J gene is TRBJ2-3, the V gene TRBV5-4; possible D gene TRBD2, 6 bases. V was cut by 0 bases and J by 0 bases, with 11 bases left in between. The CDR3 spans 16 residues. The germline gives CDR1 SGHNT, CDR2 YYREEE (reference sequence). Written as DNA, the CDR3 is TGTGCCAGCAGCTTGGATTCCGGGACTAGCACAGATACGCAGTATTTT. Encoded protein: CASSLDSGTSTDTQYF. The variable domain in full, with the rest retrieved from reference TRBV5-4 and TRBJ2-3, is ETGVTQSPTHLIKTRGQQVTLRCSSQSGHNTVSWYQQALGQGPQFIFQYYREEENGRGNFPPRFSGLQFPNYSSELNVNALELDDSALYLCASSLDSGTSTDTQYFGPGTRLTVL.

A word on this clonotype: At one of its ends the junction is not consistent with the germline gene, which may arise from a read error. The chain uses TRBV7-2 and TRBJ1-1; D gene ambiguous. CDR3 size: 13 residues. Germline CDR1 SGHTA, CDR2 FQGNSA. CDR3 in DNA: TGTGCCAGCAGCTTATCAGGTTTTACTGGAGCTTTCTTT. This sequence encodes CASSLSGFTGAFF.

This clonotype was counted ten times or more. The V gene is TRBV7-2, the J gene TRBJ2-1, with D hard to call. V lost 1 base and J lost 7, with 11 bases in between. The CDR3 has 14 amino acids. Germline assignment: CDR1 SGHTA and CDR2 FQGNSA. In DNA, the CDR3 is TGTGCCAGCAGCTTAGAACGGATTAGAAATGAGCAGTTCTTC. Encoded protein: CASSLERIRNEQFF.

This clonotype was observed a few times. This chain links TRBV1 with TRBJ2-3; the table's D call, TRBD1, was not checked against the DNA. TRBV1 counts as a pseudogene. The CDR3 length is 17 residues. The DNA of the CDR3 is TGCACCAGCAGCCCTATAGGTGCAGGGGGCGCGACAGATACGCAGTATTTT. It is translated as CTSSPIGAGGATDTQYF.

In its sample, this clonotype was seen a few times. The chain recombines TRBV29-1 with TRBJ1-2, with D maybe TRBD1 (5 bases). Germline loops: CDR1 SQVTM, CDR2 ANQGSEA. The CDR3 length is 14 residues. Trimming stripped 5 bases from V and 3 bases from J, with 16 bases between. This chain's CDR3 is CSVLQSGTDYGYTF. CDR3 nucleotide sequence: TGCAGCGTTTTACAGTCCGGGACCGACTATGGCTACACCTTC. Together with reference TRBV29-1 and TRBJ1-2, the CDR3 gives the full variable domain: SAVISQKPSRDICQRGTSLTIQCQVDSQVTMMFWYRQQPGQSLTLIATANQGSEATYESGFVIDKFPISRPNLTFSTLTVSNMSPEDSSIYLCSVLQSGTDYGYTFGSGTRLTVV.

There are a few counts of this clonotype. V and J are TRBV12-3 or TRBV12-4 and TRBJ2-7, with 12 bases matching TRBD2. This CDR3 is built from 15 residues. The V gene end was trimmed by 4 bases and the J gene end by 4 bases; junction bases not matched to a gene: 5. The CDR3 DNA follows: TGTGCCAGCAGTTGGGCTAGCGGGGGGGGGTACGAGCAGTACTTC. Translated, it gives CASSWASGGGYEQYF.